This entry lists 4 T cell receptor beta chains sequenced from one sample in a study of blood T cell repertoires in COVID-19. The table came from immunoSEQ multiplex PCR; TCRdb's copy has only in-frame clones and leaves some out. This sample yields a few hundred thousand clones, of which 85% are seen a single time; roughly 20% belongs to the top ten. The source material was PBMCs or T cells enriched from blood (not recorded which). These receptors were obtained from a man aged 35 to 55 who had recovered from COVID-19.

The CDR3 loop is CASSPGQGGSGNTIYF. The DNA for the CDR3 is TGTGCCAGCTCCCCGGGACAGGGGGGCTCTGGAAACACCATATATTTT. This sequence joins TRBV18 and TRBJ1-3, with TRBD1 matching 11 bases. Looked up from germline, CDR1 is KGHSH and CDR2 is LQKENI. Trimming removed 6 bases from V and 0 bases from J; junction bases left unmatched: 4. This CDR3 is 16 amino acids long.

This chain connects TRBV19 to TRBJ2-7, with TRBD2 matching 9 bases. V gave up 4 bases and J gave up 1 base; unmatched junction bases: 5. Germline CDR1 and CDR2: LNHDA and SQIVND (reference sequence). The CDR3 spans 15 residues. CDR3 DNA sequence: TGTGCCAGTAGTAGCTTTGCGGGAGGGTCCTACGAGCAGTACTTC. Amino acids: CASSSFAGGSYEQYF.

The chain couples TRBV11-3 to TRBJ1-2; TRBD1 is a possible D gene (5 bases). This CDR3 is built from 13 residues. Germline V CDR1 and CDR2: SGHNT, YENEEA. Trimming stripped 1 base from V and 4 bases from J, with 7 bases between. The DNA for the CDR3 is TGTGCCAGCAGCTTAGGACAGCTCTATGGCTACACCTTC. Translation gives CASSLGQLYGYTF.

The gene calls are TRBV19 and TRBJ2-2; 7 nucleotides match TRBD1. The CDR3 is made up of 14 amino acids. Germline CDR1 LNHDA, CDR2 SQIVND (reference sequence). V was clipped by 6 bases and J by 1 base; unmatched bases: 2. Here the CDR3 reads CASRYRGNTGELFF. The CDR3 bases are TGTGCCAGTAGATACAGGGGGAACACCGGGGAGCTGTTTTTT.